The 24 T cell receptor beta chains below all came from one sample that was sequenced in a study of CD8 T cells in ankylosing spondylitis. TCRdb re-analysed the 5' RACE reads in MiXCR, keeping a single row per CDR3 protein. The sample lists some 120,000 distinct CDR3 sequences, roughly an eighth occurring once. The material sequenced was blood, either unsorted or a sorted T cell fraction (not recorded which). The receptors stem from a female donor with ankylosing spondylitis or in good health (not recorded which).

This clonotype was seen at least ten times. J is TRBJ2-3 and V is TRBV2, with D unclear. Trimming left V 1 base short and J 0 bases short, with 5 bases between. CDR3 size: 14 residues. Germline loops: CDR1 SNHLY, CDR2 FYNNEI. CDR3 region: CASSEVRSTDTQYF. The DNA of the CDR3 is TGTGCCAGCAGTGAAGTCAGGAGCACAGATACGCAGTATTTT.

This clonotype was picked up a small number of times. The V and J genes are TRBV5-1 and TRBJ2-3; TRBD2 aligns across 10 bases. The CDR3 has 18 residues. Germline loops: CDR1 SGHRS, CDR2 YFSETQ. The V gene end was trimmed by 0 bases and the J gene end by 2 bases; junction bases not matched to a gene: 9. The DNA of the CDR3 is TGCGCCAGCAGCTTGGAGGCTAGCGGGAGACCGACCACAGATACGCAGTATTTT. Translating gives CASSLEASGRPTTDTQYF.

The table lists this clonotype with a few counts. This rearrangement joins TRBV5-1 to TRBJ2-2; the D is unclear. This CDR3 has 15 residues. The V gene's germline CDR1 is SGHRS and CDR2 YFSETQ. The V end was cut by 0 bases, the J end by 3 bases, with 9 bases between. The CDR3, as DNA: TGCGCCAGCAGCTTGGCCTGGTGGGACACCGGGGAGCTGTTTTTT. As protein: CASSLAWWDTGELFF.

Many counts were recorded for this clonotype. This chain uses TRBV29-1 with TRBJ2-3; D is unclear. The V and J ends lost 4 bases and 3 bases respectively, with 8 bases between them. This CDR3 comprises 12 residues. From germline, CDR1 is SQVTM and CDR2 ANQGSEA. CDR3 sequence reads: CSVGELTDTQYF. DNA of the CDR3: TGCAGCGTTGGTGAGTTAACAGATACGCAGTATTTT.

This clonotype was detected many times. This rearrangement joins TRBV11-1 to TRBJ2-1, with D perhaps assigned TRBD1 or TRBD2 (5 bases each). The CDR3 loop spans 18 amino acids. V lost 4 bases, J lost 0 bases, and 19 bases lay in between. CDR1 and CDR2 from the germline V gene are SGHAT and FQDESV (reference sequence). CDR3 residues: CASSYPNVRGPSYNEQFF. The DNA of the CDR3 is TGTGCCAGCAGCTACCCCAATGTTCGGGGCCCCTCCTACAATGAGCAGTTCTTC.

Many counts were recorded for this clonotype. The chain is built from TRBV20-1 and TRBJ2-3, with 7 bases matching TRBD2. With 2 bases clipped from V and 4 bases from J, the junction kept 12 bases outside the gene matches. The CDR3 length is 16 residues. Germline CDR1 DFQATT, CDR2 SNEGSKA (reference sequence). The CDR3 here is CSARPNLASGADTQYF. The CDR3, as DNA: TGCAGTGCTAGACCCAACTTGGCTAGCGGCGCAGATACGCAGTATTTT.

This clonotype was counted ten times or more. The chain employs TRBV5-1 and TRBJ2-1; D gene uncertain. Trimming took 4 bases from V and 0 from J, leaving 14 bases between them. There are 16 residues in the CDR3. The V gene's germline CDR1 is SGHRS and CDR2 YFSETQ. The CDR3 region is CASSQGPTSSYNEQFF. The DNA for the CDR3 is TGCGCCAGCAGCCAAGGACCGACCAGCTCCTACAATGAGCAGTTCTTC.

This clonotype was seen many times. This rearrangement joins TRBV28 to TRBJ2-5; TRBD2 matches at 7 bases. With 8 bases clipped from V and 1 base from J, the junction kept 7 bases outside the gene matches. Germline-derived CDR1 and CDR2 are MDHEN and SYDVKM. The CDR3 runs to 14 residues. CDR3 protein: CASLSGGIQETQYF. As DNA, the CDR3 is TGTGCCAGCCTCTCCGGGGGGATCCAAGAGACCCAGTACTTC.

This chain uses TRBV27 with TRBJ2-2; D gene unclear. Trimming removed 5 bases at V and 4 bases at J, with 20 bases between. The CDR3 spans 17 residues. The germline V gene encodes CDR1 MNHEY and CDR2 SMNVEV (reference sequence). The DNA of the CDR3 is TGTGCCAGCAGTAATACACGGCCCGTATCCGGCACCGGGGAGCTGTTTTTT. Residues: CASSNTRPVSGTGELFF.

V usage is TRBV27 and J usage is TRBJ2-1; 12 bases fit TRBD2. This CDR3 has 14 amino acids. The germline CDR1 and CDR2 sequences are MNHEY and SMNVEV (reference sequence). The V gene end was trimmed by 8 bases and the J gene end by 7 bases; junction bases not matched to a gene: 6. The CDR3 bases are TGTGCCAGCGCGCTAGCGGGGGGGCCAAATGAGCAGTTCTTC. Encoded protein: CASALAGGPNEQFF.

This clonotype was detected a few times. CDR3 loop: CASNPQGMAEAFF. For the CDR3, the DNA is TGTGCCAGTAACCCACAGGGTATGGCTGAAGCTTTCTTT. The chain has TRBV19 and TRBJ1-1; D may be TRBD1 (6 bases). V lost 7 bases and J 6 bases, leaving 15 bases between the germline ends. Germline V CDR1 and CDR2: LNHDA, SQIVND (reference sequence). This CDR3 is built from 13 residues.

This clonotype was seen more than once but under ten times. The V call is TRBV14, the J call TRBJ2-7; 16 nucleotides align to TRBD2. CDR3 size: 18 residues. From germline, CDR1 is SGHDN and CDR2 FVKESK. Losses at the gene ends were 1 base for V and 6 bases for J; bases not matched to a gene: 9. CDR3 nucleotides: TGTGCCAGCAGCCAAGTGGGACTAGCGGGAGGGCCTCGCGGCGAGCAGTACTTC. As protein: CASSQVGLAGGPRGEQYF.

This clonotype was observed a handful of times. The rearrangement uses TRBV7-2 and TRBJ2-7, with TRBD2 matching 15 bases. There are 15 residues in the CDR3. Germline values: CDR1 SGHTA, CDR2 FQGNSA. After removal of 5 bases from V and 4 bases from J, the junction contained 3 bases not matched to a gene. CDR3 bases: TGTGCCAGCAGCGGACTAGCGGGAGGGCCATACGAGCAGTACTTC. It specifies CASSGLAGGPYEQYF.

This clonotype was seen ten or more times. J is TRBJ2-1 and V is TRBV30; 12 bases are a match to TRBD2. Germline CDR1 is GTSNPN and CDR2 is SVGIG (reference sequence). The length of the CDR3 is 14 residues. Germline trimming cut 3 bases from V and 9 bases from J; bases unmatched to any gene: 6. CDR3 loop: CAWRVLLAGGEQFF. DNA of the CDR3: TGTGCCTGGAGAGTGCTACTAGCGGGGGGTGAGCAGTTCTTC.

Details on this clonotype: This may be a read error: a much more frequent sequence differs by one nucleotide. V usage is TRBV6-5 and J usage is TRBJ2-1; 10 nucleotides agree with TRBD2. The junction had 9 bases not matched to a gene; V was cut back by 4 bases and J by 3 bases. This CDR3 has 17 amino acids. CDR1 is MNHEY and CDR2 is SVGAGI in the germline V gene. CDR3 sequence: CASSFGASGSIYNEQFF. The CDR3 DNA is TGTGCCAGCAGTTTCGGGGCTAGCGGGAGTATCTACAATGAGCAGTTCTTC.

To note about this clonotype: This may arise from a read error, as a much more abundant clone is one base away. The chain is built from TRBV5-1 and TRBJ1-3, with unresolved D. Germline CDR1 is SGHRS and CDR2 is YFSETQ. This CDR3 has 17 residues. The DNA for the CDR3 is TGCGCCAGCGGCTTAGCCCAACCGGGGAGGGATGGAAACACCATATATTTT. As protein: CASGLAQPGRDGNTIYF.

The genes are TRBV28 and TRBJ2-7, with a possible D match to TRBD2 (6 bases). Germline V gene data show CDR1 as MDHEN and CDR2 as SYDVKM. V lost 3 bases and J lost 0, with 12 bases in between. The CDR3 has 15 amino acids. The CDR3 sequence is CASSFGLGGSYEQYF. The CDR3 DNA sequence: TGTGCCAGCAGTTTTGGACTGGGGGGCTCCTACGAGCAGTACTTC.

This chain connects TRBV12-5 to TRBJ2-7, with D perhaps given as TRBD1 or TRBD2 (6 bases each). The V and J ends lost 6 bases and 3 bases respectively, with 12 bases between them. Looked up from germline, CDR1 is LGHNT and CDR2 is FRNRAP. CDR3 length equals 13 residues. Here the CDR3 reads CASGQGGLYEQYF. The CDR3 DNA follows: TGTGCTAGTGGACAAGGGGGACTCTACGAGCAGTACTTC.

The chain employs TRBV19 and TRBJ2-2; possible D gene TRBD2, 5 bases. Germline lookup yields CDR1 LNHDA and CDR2 SQIVND (reference sequence). The ends were cut back, 7 bases at V and 1 base at J, with 13 bases in the middle. This CDR3 contains 15 residues. The CDR3 bases are TGTGCCAGTACCCTGAGAGGGCAGAACACCGGGGAGCTGTTTTTT. Translating it yields CASTLRGQNTGELFF.

The chain joins TRBV12-3 or TRBV12-4 to TRBJ2-5; maybe TRBD1 (7 bases). Between the trimmed V and J ends, which lost 3 bases and 5 bases, there was a span of 13 bases. The CDR3 runs 14 residues. The CDR3 sequence is CASSFRGERETQYF. In DNA form, the CDR3 reads TGTGCCAGCAGTTTCAGGGGGGAAAGGGAGACCCAGTACTTC.

This clonotype came up a few times. The V and J genes are TRBV2 and TRBJ2-5; 7 nucleotides match TRBD2. The CDR3 consists of 13 residues. Germline CDR1 is SNHLY and CDR2 is FYNNEI. After removal of 9 bases from V and 3 bases from J, the junction contained 7 bases not matched to a gene. As DNA, the CDR3 is TGTGCCAGTCTTCGGCTAGCGGAAGAGACCCAGTACTTC. This codes for CASLRLAEETQYF.

The V call is TRBV7-3, the J call TRBJ1-1, with D maybe TRBD1 (5 bases). Germline lookup yields CDR1 SGHTA and CDR2 FQGTGA. V dropped 1 base and J dropped 4 bases, with 10 bases sitting between them. This CDR3 region has 14 residues. CDR3 protein: CASSLNGHSTEAFF. DNA for the CDR3: TGTGCCAGCAGCTTAAACGGACATAGCACTGAAGCTTTCTTT.

This clonotype was counted at least ten times. The chain recombines TRBV29-1 with TRBJ2-3; D uncertain. Trimming took off 3 bases at V and 1 base at J, with 5 bases between the two ends. The germline V gene has CDR1 SQVTM and CDR2 ANQGSEA. The CDR3 contains 12 residues. Written as DNA, the CDR3 is TGCAGCGTTGACAAGGGCACAGATACGCAGTATTTT. Amino acid sequence: CSVDKGTDTQYF.

This clonotype occurred many times. The gene calls are TRBV9 and TRBJ2-5; TRBD2 aligns across 11 bases. CDR1 and CDR2 (germline): SGDLS, YYNGEE. J gave up 3 bases and V 4 bases, and 2 bases lay outside the gene matches. CDR3 length: 14 amino acids. CDR3 nucleotide sequence: TGTGCCAGCAGCATTAGCGGGGGGGAAGAGACCCAGTACTTC. Protein sequence: CASSISGGEETQYF. The whole variable domain, filled in from reference TRBV9 and TRBJ2-5, reads DSGVTQTPKHLITATGQRVTLRCSPRSGDLSVYWYQQSLDQGLQFLIQYYNGEERAKGNILERFSAQQFPDLHSELNLSSLELGDSALYFCASSISGGEETQYFGPGTRLLVL.